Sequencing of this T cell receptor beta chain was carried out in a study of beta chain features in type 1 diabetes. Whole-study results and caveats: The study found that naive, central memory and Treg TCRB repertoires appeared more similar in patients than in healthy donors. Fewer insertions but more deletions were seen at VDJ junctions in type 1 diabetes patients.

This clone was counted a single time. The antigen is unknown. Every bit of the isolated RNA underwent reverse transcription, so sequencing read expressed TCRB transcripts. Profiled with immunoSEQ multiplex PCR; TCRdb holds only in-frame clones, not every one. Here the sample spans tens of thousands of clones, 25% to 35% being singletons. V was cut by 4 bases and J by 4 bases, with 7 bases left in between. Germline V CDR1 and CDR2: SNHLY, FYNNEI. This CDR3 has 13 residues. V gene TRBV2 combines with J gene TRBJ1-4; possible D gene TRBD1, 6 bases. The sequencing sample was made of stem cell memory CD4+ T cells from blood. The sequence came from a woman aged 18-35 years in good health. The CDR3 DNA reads TGTGCCAGCAGTGGGGGGCTTAATGAAAAACTGTTTTTT. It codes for CASSGGLNEKLFF.